Sequencing of this TCR beta chain was carried out in a study of PD-L1 blockade in urothelial cancer. Study details: Patients initiated atezolizumab in 2014 at 1,200 mg intravenously every 3 weeks. Median T cell yield per blood sample was 140,000 to 150,000 cells.

This clone was found once. The CDR3 consists of 15 residues. V was pared by 5 bases and J by 2 bases, with 2 bases of the junction left unmatched. The germline CDR1 and CDR2 sequences are MNHEY and SVGAGI. The repertoire was sequenced with immunoSEQ multiplex PCR; TCRdb's copy has only in-frame clones and lacks some. Counted here are about 82,000 clones, roughly nine tenths occurring once; the ten biggest clones make up 7.5% to 10%. The clonotype was recovered from a man in his 60s with urothelial cancer. The specimen comprised PBMCs, sampled around atezolizumab (anti-PD-L1) treatment. V usage is TRBV6-5 and J usage is TRBJ2-1, with 11 positions matching TRBD2. This CDR3 is CASSSSGGAYNEQFF. CDR3 in DNA: TGTGCCAGCAGTAGTAGCGGGGGGGCCTACAATGAGCAGTTCTTC.